A single sample is the source of the 22 T cell receptor beta chains below, sequenced in a study of CD8+ T cells in alopecia areata (dated by TCRdb to the late 2010s). The library came from the immunoSEQ multiplex PCR assay. To provide template for TCR sequencing, every sample had RNA extracted and reverse transcribed into cDNA. Here the immuneACCESS table is served through TCRdb, limited to in-frame sequences with V and J called. Missing clones are a known gap in these copies; in checked studies unresolved V genes cover under half, and the rest lacks a known reason. The sample table records some 95,000 clones; roughly 40% of these occur just once. Roughly 18% of the sample is held by the ten biggest clonotypes. The sample's time point, from its label and the paper: less than 30 weeks on oral tofacitinib. The treatment or condition label on this specimen signifies: oral pan-JAK inhibitor, 5-10 mg twice daily.

The sample here was CD8+ T cells sorted from blood, taken at week 24, from a patient treated with tofacitinib. All receptors come from a human donor with alopecia areata.

The chain combines TRBV27 with TRBJ1-4, with D unclear. The CDR3 is 14 residues long. CDR1 and CDR2 from the germline V gene are MNHEY and SMNVEV (reference sequence). The V end was cut by 3 bases, the J end by 0 bases, with 5 bases between. CDR3 coding DNA: TGTGCCAGCAGTTTCTCTGCAACTAATGAAAAACTGTTTTTT. It specifies CASSFSATNEKLFF. Filled out from reference TRBV27 and TRBJ1-4, the complete variable domain reads EAQVTQNPRYLITVTGKKLTVTCSQNMNHEYMSWYRQDPGLGLRQIYYSMNVEVTDKGDVPEGYKVSRKEKRNFPLILESPSPNQTSLYFCASSFSATNEKLFFGSGTQLSVL.

The chain has TRBV5-4 and TRBJ2-7; 13 nucleotides align to TRBD2. The J segment lost 3 bases and the V segment lost 3 bases, leaving 3 bases of the junction unmatched. CDR1 SGHNT and CDR2 YYREEE come from the germline V gene (reference sequence). The CDR3 totals 15 residues. The CDR3 DNA reads TGTGCCAGCAGCTGGGGGACTAGCGGGAACTACGAGCAGTACTTC. This sequence encodes CASSWGTSGNYEQYF.

V and J are TRBV6-6 and TRBJ2-7; D call uncertain. Trimming took off 6 bases at V and 6 bases at J, with 12 bases between the two ends. Looked up from germline, CDR1 is MNHNY and CDR2 is SVGAGI (reference sequence). The CDR3 has 12 residues. CDR3 nucleotide sequence: TGTGCCAGCAGATTAAGTCGGGCCGAGCAGTACTTC. Amino acid sequence: CASRLSRAEQYF.

This clone showed up just a few times. V usage is TRBV7-2 and J usage is TRBJ1-2, with D tentatively TRBD1 (5 bases). The CDR3 length is 14 residues. V dropped 6 bases and J dropped 3 bases, with 14 bases sitting between them. Germline lookup yields CDR1 SGHTA and CDR2 FQGNSA. The CDR3 coding sequence is TGTGCCAGCAGGGCGGCAGGGAGCGACTATGGCTACACCTTC. Protein product: CASRAAGSDYGYTF.

The chain is built from TRBV30 and TRBJ1-2; 9 nucleotides line up with TRBD1. Germline V gene data show CDR1 as GTSNPN and CDR2 as SVGIG (reference sequence). The CDR3 is 13 amino acids. Trimming cost V 2 bases and J 8 bases; bases outside gene matches: 6. The CDR3 is CAWSPGTGNGYTF. The DNA for the CDR3 is TGTGCCTGGAGTCCCGGGACAGGGAACGGCTACACCTTC.

The rearrangement uses TRBV27 and TRBJ1-2; 7 positions match TRBD1. The CDR3 consists of 14 residues. Germline loops: CDR1 MNHEY, CDR2 SMNVEV (reference sequence). V shed 4 bases, J shed 2 bases, and the junction held 4 bases outside the gene matches. In nucleotides, the CDR3 is TGTGCCAGCAGTTCAGGGGGGGTCAACTATGGCTACACCTTC. It is translated as CASSSGGVNYGYTF.

The J gene is TRBJ2-6, the V gene TRBV6-5; D gene ambiguous. This CDR3 region has 13 residues. Germline loops: CDR1 MNHEY, CDR2 SVGAGI. V shed 6 bases and J shed 0 bases, with 3 bases lying between them. The CDR3 spells CASSLSGANVLTF. Here the CDR3 DNA reads TGTGCCAGCAGCCTCTCTGGGGCCAACGTCCTGACTTTC.

The gene calls are TRBV7-8 and TRBJ1-2, with 7 bases fitting TRBD1. V lost 5 bases and J lost 2; bases outside the gene matches: 17. This CDR3 has 18 amino acids. From germline, CDR1 is SGHVS and CDR2 FQNEAQ. The CDR3 region has the DNA TGTGCCAGCAGCAAAATCGGGACAGAGCCCTTCGGGAACTATGGCTACACCTTC. Protein sequence: CASSKIGTEPFGNYGYTF.

This clone occurred a few times. V is TRBV25-1 and J is TRBJ2-7; tentative D call: TRBD1 (5 bases). Germline CDR1 MGHDK, CDR2 SYGVNS. V shed 4 bases and J shed 4 bases, with 8 bases lying between them. This CDR3 region has 12 residues. The DNA of the CDR3 is TGTGCCAGCAGTGGGACAAGTTACGAGCAGTACTTC. It encodes CASSGTSYEQYF.

The genes are TRBV4-3 and TRBJ2-7; D call uncertain. The ends were cut back, 2 bases at V and 0 bases at J, with 11 bases in the middle. The CDR3 length is 15 residues. The V gene's germline CDR1 is LGHNA and CDR2 YSLEER. This CDR3 reads CASSQSRLGSYEQYF. In nucleotides, the CDR3 is TGCGCCAGCAGCCAATCCCGGCTTGGCTCCTACGAGCAGTACTTC.

The chain carries TRBV4-1 and TRBJ1-5; D not resolved. Germline V gives CDR1 MGHRA, CDR2 YSYEKL. V dropped 0 bases and J dropped 0 bases, with 9 bases sitting between them. The CDR3 has 16 residues. The CDR3 loop is CASSQDARDSNQPQHF. CDR3 in DNA: TGCGCCAGCAGCCAAGATGCGAGGGATAGCAATCAGCCCCAGCATTTT.

This clone has just a few counts. V is TRBV29-1 and J is TRBJ2-2, with D unclear. Germline V gene sequence: CDR1 SQVTM, CDR2 ANQGSEA. CDR3 length: 11 amino acids. V was trimmed by 4 bases and J by 7 bases, leaving 7 bases between them. The CDR3 is CSVVWDGELFF. The CDR3 DNA follows: TGCAGCGTTGTTTGGGACGGGGAGCTGTTTTTT.

The rearrangement links TRBV19 to TRBJ2-7; D remains unclear. CDR3 length equals 13 residues. Trimming pared 5 bases from V and 3 bases from J, leaving 11 bases between. The germline V gene has CDR1 LNHDA and CDR2 SQIVND (reference sequence). The CDR3 spells CASSPQELYEQYF. The CDR3 nucleotides read TGTGCCAGTAGTCCACAAGAGCTCTACGAGCAGTACTTC.

This sequence joins TRBV6-4 and TRBJ2-3, with a tentative D call TRBD1 (5 bases). CDR1 and CDR2 (germline): MRHNA, SNTAGT. V was cut by 3 bases and J by 6 bases, with 7 bases left in between. This CDR3 comprises 12 residues. The CDR3: CASSEAGDTQYF. CDR3 nucleotides: TGTGCCAGCAGTGAGGCAGGGGATACGCAGTATTTT.

This clone was detected only a few times. V gene TRBV15 combines with J gene TRBJ2-2; D perhaps matches TRBD1 (7 bases). The V gene lost 5 bases and the J gene lost 6 bases, with 16 bases spanning the gap. Germline CDR1 reads LNHNV; CDR2 reads YYDKDF (reference sequence). The CDR3 has 15 residues. The CDR3 DNA reads TGTGCCACCAGCCCTAGCAGGGGGGCCGCCGGGGAGCTGTTTTTT. Residues: CATSPSRGAAGELFF.

The chain joins TRBV4-3 to TRBJ2-7; 8 bases line up with TRBD1. The V and J ends lost 0 bases and 5 bases, in that order; junction bases with no gene match: 15. Germline assignment: CDR1 LGHNA and CDR2 YSLEER. The length of the CDR3 is 18 residues. The CDR3 bases are TGCGCCAGCAGCCAAGATCTGATCCGCGGACAGGGTCTCCACGAGCAGTACTTC. Its protein is CASSQDLIRGQGLHEQYF.

This clone was counted once. This sequence joins TRBV7-9 and TRBJ1-2; maybe TRBD1 (6 bases). The length of the CDR3 is 13 residues. Germline V gene sequence: CDR1 SEHNR, CDR2 FQNEAQ (reference sequence). V lost 3 bases to trimming and J lost 7 bases, with 12 bases between them. The CDR3 DNA is TGTGCCAGCAGCTTTCGGGGGGCTTCTGGCTACACCTTC. Its protein is CASSFRGASGYTF.

The V call is TRBV11-2, the J call TRBJ1-2; 10 bases agree with TRBD1. The CDR3 runs 16 residues. Germline V lookup: CDR1 SGHAT, CDR2 FQNNGV. Trimming took 5 bases from V and 7 from J; bases not matched to a gene: 13. The CDR3 bases are TGTGCCAGCAGCCCCCGGACAGGGGGGGACTATCTTGGCTACACCTTC. Protein sequence: CASSPRTGGDYLGYTF.

This clone was counted between two and nine times. This chain uses TRBV29-1 with TRBJ2-6, with D tentatively TRBD1 (6 bases). Germline-derived CDR1 and CDR2 are SQVTM and ANQGSEA. CDR3 length: 16 amino acids. The germline V and J ends were trimmed by 5 bases and 1 base, with 15 bases remaining between them. The CDR3, as DNA: TGCAGCGTTCTCGGTGGGGGCCGGTCTGGGGCCAACGTCCTGACTTTC. Translated, it gives CSVLGGGRSGANVLTF.

V is TRBV4-3 and J is TRBJ1-1; D is ambiguous. The V and J ends lost 0 bases and 4 bases respectively, with 12 bases between them. The CDR3 runs 15 residues. Germline CDR1 reads LGHNA; CDR2 reads YSLEER. The CDR3 coding sequence is TGCGCCAGCAGCCAAGACCCCGCGGGGTCCACTGAAGCTTTCTTT. Its protein is CASSQDPAGSTEAFF.

There are many counts of this clone. This chain links TRBV30 with TRBJ2-3; 8 bases align to TRBD2. V was clipped by 3 bases and J by 6 bases; unmatched bases: 8. The CDR3 is 14 residues long. Germline lookup yields CDR1 GTSNPN and CDR2 SVGIG (reference sequence). The CDR3 DNA reads as TGTGCCTGGAGCCCGGGAGCGGGAGCTGATACGCAGTATTTT. Its protein product is CAWSPGAGADTQYF.

This clone has a single count. The chain links TRBV6-5 to TRBJ2-7; the D gene is possibly TRBD2 (6 bases). V lost 0 bases and J lost 4, with 13 bases in between. This CDR3 comprises 15 residues. The germline gives CDR1 MNHEY, CDR2 SVGAGI. The CDR3 loop reads CASSYSRGAGYEQYF. The CDR3 coding sequence is TGTGCCAGCAGTTACTCGCGCGGGGCTGGATACGAGCAGTACTTC.